This TCR beta chain was identified during a study of blood T cell repertoires in COVID-19. This table comes from immunoSEQ multiplex PCR, and its TCRdb copy is limited to in-frame clones, with some not included. The data contain 140,000 to 150,000 clones, about 85% of them singletons. The sequence came from a human donor with acute or convalescent COVID-19. The donor label of this sample is uncertain. Sequences were obtained from peripheral blood.

The CDR3 loop is CASSIPGRNYGYTF. In DNA, the CDR3 is TGTGCCAGTAGTATCCCGGGTCGTAACTATGGCTACACCTTC. The chain couples TRBV19 to TRBJ1-2; D not resolved. V was shortened by 3 bases and J by 1 base, with 9 bases between the two germline ends. Germline V gene sequence: CDR1 LNHDA, CDR2 SQIVND (reference sequence). This CDR3 is built from 14 residues.